This is a list of T cell receptor beta chains from one sample in a study of identical twins. TCRdb itself ran the 5' RACE reads through MiXCR, one entry per CDR3 protein. This table holds hundreds of thousands of distinct CDR3 sequences, just over 7% found once. These data are also associated with another study on yellow fever vaccine responses in identical twins.

The sequenced sample was PBMCs. These receptors were collected from a woman between 18 and 30 years old in good health. CDR3s include the opening cysteine and the closing phenylalanine or tryptophan. D genes are given only for firm matches. Size is omitted from some rows. Given values are once, few, many or a class for expanded clones.

CDR3 protein: CASSQDWARQETQYF
CDR3 DNA: TGCGCCAGCAGCCAAGATTGGGCTAGGCAAGAGACCCAGTACTTC
clone size: few
D gene: NA
J gene: TRBJ2-5
V gene: TRBV4-1

CDR3 protein: CASHRDEAYNSPLHF
CDR3 DNA: TGTGCCAGCCACAGGGACGAGGCCTATAATTCACCCCTCCACTTT
clone size: few
D gene: NA
J gene: TRBJ1-6
V gene: TRBV2

CDR3 protein: CAGSTTHLGELFF
CDR3 DNA: TGTGCCGGATCTACTACCCACCTAGGGGAGCTGTTTTTT
clone size: NA
D gene: NA
J gene: TRBJ2-2
V gene: TRBV2

CDR3 protein: CASSLAGGGLLFF
CDR3 DNA: TGTGCCAGCAGCTTAGCGGGGGGGGGCCTCCTGTTCTTC
clone size: NA
D gene: NA
J gene: TRBJ2-1
V gene: TRBV7-2

CDR3 protein: CASSEQGEPGELFF
CDR3 DNA: TGCGCCAGCAGTGAACAGGGGGAGCCCGGGGAGCTGTTTTTT
clone size: NA
D gene: TRBD1
J gene: TRBJ2-2
V gene: TRBV10-2

CDR3 protein: CATTLSSGANYGYTF
CDR3 DNA: TGTGCGACCACCCTTTCATCTGGGGCGAACTATGGCTACACCTTC
clone size: NA
D gene: NA
J gene: TRBJ1-2
V gene: TRBV12-3/TRBV12-4

CDR3 protein: CASSFVDGDTQYF
CDR3 DNA: TGCGCCAGCAGTTTTGTGGACGGGGATACGCAGTATTTT
clone size: NA
D gene: NA
J gene: TRBJ2-3
V gene: TRBV5-1

CDR3 protein: CASSLRPRQINTGELFF
CDR3 DNA: TGTGCCAGCAGTCTCAGACCCCGACAGATTAACACCGGGGAGCTGTTTTTT
clone size: NA
D gene: NA
J gene: TRBJ2-2
V gene: TRBV28

CDR3 protein: CASSLKGLATGDEQFF
CDR3 DNA: TGTGCCAGCAGCTTAAAGGGACTAGCAACTGGGGATGAGCAGTTCTTC
clone size: NA
D gene: TRBD2
J gene: TRBJ2-1
V gene: TRBV7-2

CDR3 protein: CASSGAGPSYNEQFF
CDR3 DNA: TGTGCCAGCAGTGGAGCGGGACCCTCCTACAATGAGCAGTTCTTC
clone size: few
D gene: TRBD2
J gene: TRBJ2-1
V gene: TRBV25-1

CDR3 protein: CASSVVDEQYF
CDR3 DNA: TGTGCCAGCAGTGTTGTCGACGAGCAGTACTTC
clone size: NA
D gene: NA
J gene: TRBJ2-7
V gene: TRBV2

CDR3 protein: CASSLEIAGVHEQFF
CDR3 DNA: TGCGCCAGCAGCTTGGAGATAGCGGGAGTGCATGAGCAGTTCTTC
clone size: many
D gene: TRBD2
J gene: TRBJ2-1
V gene: TRBV5-1

CDR3 protein: CASSNSDRVYGYTF
CDR3 DNA: TGTGCCAGCAGTAACTCGGACAGGGTCTATGGCTACACCTTC
clone size: few
D gene: TRBD1
J gene: TRBJ1-2
V gene: TRBV6-5

CDR3 protein: CASSQESGTAKNIQYF
CDR3 DNA: TGTGCCAGCAGCCAAGAAAGCGGAACAGCCAAAAACATTCAGTACTTC
clone size: NA
D gene: NA
J gene: TRBJ2-4
V gene: TRBV14

CDR3 protein: CASSYWDTSTDTQYF
CDR3 DNA: TGTGCCAGCAGTTACTGGGACACGAGCACAGATACGCAGTATTTT
clone size: NA
D gene: NA
J gene: TRBJ2-3
V gene: TRBV6-2/TRBV6-3

CDR3 protein: CASLGEGANVLTF
CDR3 DNA: TGTGCCAGCTTGGGGGAAGGGGCCAACGTCCTGACTTTT
clone size: few
D gene: NA
J gene: TRBJ2-6
V gene: TRBV28

CDR3 protein: CASSTGVGTQYF
CDR3 DNA: TGTGCCAGCAGTACGGGGGTTGGGACCCAGTACTTC
clone size: few
D gene: NA
J gene: TRBJ2-5
V gene: TRBV6-5

CDR3 protein: CASSIADRRSSYNEQFF
CDR3 DNA: TGTGCCAGCAGCATCGCGGACAGGCGGAGCTCCTACAATGAGCAGTTCTTC
clone size: few
D gene: TRBD1
J gene: TRBJ2-1
V gene: TRBV5-5

CDR3 protein: CCARDGTASSYNEQFF
CDR3 DNA: TGCTGTGCTAGAGACGGGACAGCGAGCTCCTACAATGAGCAGTTCTTC
clone size: NA
D gene: TRBD1
J gene: TRBJ2-1
V gene: TRBV20-1

CDR3 protein: CASSLMTSGGAVNIQYF
CDR3 DNA: TGTGCCAGCAGTTTAATGACTAGCGGGGGGGCGGTAAACATTCAGTACTTC
clone size: few
D gene: TRBD2
J gene: TRBJ2-4
V gene: TRBV27

CDR3 protein: CASSPRTAPIYGYTF
CDR3 DNA: TGTGCCAGCAGTCCCCGCACGGCCCCAATCTATGGCTACACCTTC
clone size: many
D gene: NA
J gene: TRBJ1-2
V gene: TRBV28

CDR3 protein: CASSQSGGDEQFF
CDR3 DNA: TGTGCCAGCAGCCAGTCGGGAGGCGATGAGCAGTTCTTC
clone size: many
D gene: TRBD2
J gene: TRBJ2-1
V gene: TRBV3-1

CDR3 protein: CASSPDSGSGANVLTF
CDR3 DNA: TGTGCCAGCTCACCAGATTCTGGGTCTGGGGCCAACGTCCTGACTTTC
clone size: few
D gene: NA
J gene: TRBJ2-6
V gene: TRBV18

CDR3 protein: CSARGRDKSSYEQFF
CDR3 DNA: TGCAGTGCTAGGGGTCGGGACAAATCATCATATGAGCAGTTCTTC
clone size: many
D gene: NA
J gene: TRBJ2-1
V gene: TRBV20-1

CDR3 protein: CASRPTGTQVLTNYGYTF
CDR3 DNA: TGTGCCAGCAGGCCGACTGGGACGCAGGTCCTCACTAACTATGGCTACACCTTC
clone size: few
D gene: NA
J gene: TRBJ1-2
V gene: TRBV11-2

CDR3 protein: CASTQDKNTEAFF
CDR3 DNA: TGTGCCAGCACCCAAGACAAGAACACTGAAGCTTTCTTT
clone size: many
D gene: NA
J gene: TRBJ1-1
V gene: TRBV12-3/TRBV12-4

CDR3 protein: CASSQVTGTSGANTGELFF
CDR3 DNA: TGTGCCAGCAGCCAGGTAACCGGGACTAGCGGGGCCAACACCGGGGAGCTGTTTTTT
clone size: few
D gene: TRBD2
J gene: TRBJ2-2
V gene: TRBV3-1

CDR3 protein: CSVHSDSNQPQHF
CDR3 DNA: TGCAGTGTACACAGCGATAGCAATCAGCCCCAGCATTTT
clone size: many
D gene: NA
J gene: TRBJ1-5
V gene: TRBV20-1

CDR3 protein: CATRRGTGELFF
CDR3 DNA: TGTGCCACACGTAGGGGAACCGGGGAGCTGTTTTTT
clone size: NA
D gene: NA
J gene: TRBJ2-2
V gene: TRBV28

CDR3 protein: CASSFSPRGRTGELFF
CDR3 DNA: TGTGCCAGCAGTTTCAGCCCGAGGGGACGCACCGGGGAGCTGTTTTTT
clone size: few
D gene: NA
J gene: TRBJ2-2
V gene: TRBV12-3/TRBV12-4

CDR3 protein: CASSLGGGAADTQYF
CDR3 DNA: TGTGCCAGCAGTTTGGGGGGGGGCGCCGCAGATACGCAGTATTTT
clone size: many
D gene: NA
J gene: TRBJ2-3
V gene: TRBV12-3/TRBV12-4

CDR3 protein: CAIKEIAGAQETQYF
CDR3 DNA: TGTGCCATCAAGGAGATAGCGGGCGCACAAGAGACCCAGTACTTC
clone size: NA
D gene: TRBD2
J gene: TRBJ2-5
V gene: TRBV10-3

CDR3 protein: CASSQPGYTYNEQFF
CDR3 DNA: TGTGCCAGCAGTCAACCGGGATATACCTACAATGAGCAGTTCTTC
clone size: many
D gene: NA
J gene: TRBJ2-1
V gene: TRBV12-3/TRBV12-4

CDR3 protein: CASILTGTGNTEAFF
CDR3 DNA: TGTGCCAGCATCTTAACCGGGACAGGGAACACTGAAGCTTTCTTT
clone size: many
D gene: TRBD1
J gene: TRBJ1-1
V gene: TRBV7-9

CDR3 protein: CSATGGATEAFF
CDR3 DNA: TGCAGTGCCACCGGGGGCGCCACTGAAGCTTTCTTT
clone size: NA
D gene: NA
J gene: TRBJ1-1
V gene: TRBV20-1

CDR3 protein: CASSPLPGQPFTEAFF
CDR3 DNA: TGCGCCAGCAGCCCCCTCCCCGGACAGCCATTTACCGAAGCTTTCTTT
clone size: NA
D gene: NA
J gene: TRBJ1-1
V gene: TRBV4-1

CDR3 protein: CASSLGQGSPGELFF
CDR3 DNA: TGTGCCAGCAGCCTGGGACAGGGATCCCCCGGGGAGCTGTTTTTT
clone size: NA
D gene: TRBD1
J gene: TRBJ2-2
V gene: TRBV6-1

CDR3 protein: CASSISVAGDEQYF
CDR3 DNA: TGTGCCAGCTCAATCAGCGTGGCAGGGGACGAGCAGTACTTC
clone size: few
D gene: NA
J gene: TRBJ2-7
V gene: TRBV18

CDR3 protein: CASRMEAQNTEAFF
CDR3 DNA: TGCGCCAGCAGGATGGAGGCCCAGAACACTGAAGCTTTCTTT
clone size: many
D gene: NA
J gene: TRBJ1-1
V gene: TRBV5-1

CDR3 protein: CASIAEANTGELFF
CDR3 DNA: TGTGCCAGCATTGCAGAAGCGAACACCGGGGAGCTGTTTTTT
clone size: once
D gene: NA
J gene: TRBJ2-2
V gene: TRBV6-1

CDR3 protein: CANSGTGLYEQYF
CDR3 DNA: TGTGCCAACTCCGGGACAGGCCTCTACGAGCAGTACTTC
clone size: many
D gene: TRBD1
J gene: TRBJ2-7
V gene: TRBV10-3

CDR3 protein: CASRPDRDSLYGYTF
CDR3 DNA: TGCGCCAGCAGGCCGGACAGGGATTCTCTCTATGGCTACACCTTC
clone size: many
D gene: TRBD1
J gene: TRBJ1-2
V gene: TRBV5-1

CDR3 protein: CASRSSNTGELFF
CDR3 DNA: TGTGCCAGCAGAAGCAGCAACACCGGGGAGCTGTTTTTT
clone size: many
D gene: NA
J gene: TRBJ2-2
V gene: TRBV28

CDR3 protein: CSAILSITGELFF
CDR3 DNA: TGCAGTGCCATCCTTAGTATCACCGGGGAGCTGTTTTTT
clone size: NA
D gene: NA
J gene: TRBJ2-2
V gene: TRBV20-1

CDR3 protein: CAISESDSRGPYIQYF
CDR3 DNA: TGTGCCATCAGTGAGTCGGATAGCAGGGGGCCTTACATTCAGTACTTC
clone size: few
D gene: TRBD1
J gene: TRBJ2-4
V gene: TRBV10-3

CDR3 protein: CSVLGATDTQYF
CDR3 DNA: TGCAGCGTTCTGGGGGCTACAGATACGCAGTATTTT
clone size: few
D gene: NA
J gene: TRBJ2-3
V gene: TRBV29-1

CDR3 protein: CSARDWRDSYSNEQFF
CDR3 DNA: TGCAGTGCTAGAGATTGGCGGGACTCCTACTCCAATGAGCAGTTCTTC
clone size: NA
D gene: NA
J gene: TRBJ2-1
V gene: TRBV20-1

CDR3 protein: CASSMINRAPQETQYF
CDR3 DNA: TGCGCCAGCAGCATGATAAACAGGGCCCCCCAAGAGACCCAGTACTTC
clone size: few
D gene: NA
J gene: TRBJ2-5
V gene: TRBV5-1

CDR3 protein: CASSPLAGGFGDTQYF
CDR3 DNA: TGTGCCAGCAGCCCACTAGCGGGAGGTTTTGGAGATACGCAGTATTTT
clone size: NA
D gene: TRBD2
J gene: TRBJ2-3
V gene: TRBV11-2

CDR3 protein: CASSLGGGTEQFF
CDR3 DNA: TGTGCCAGCAGCTTAGGGGGTGGGACTGAGCAGTTCTTC
clone size: many
D gene: NA
J gene: TRBJ2-1
V gene: TRBV7-6

CDR3 protein: CASRSDGIYTGELFF
CDR3 DNA: TGTGCCAGCAGATCAGACGGGATTTACACCGGGGAGCTGTTTTTT
clone size: few
D gene: NA
J gene: TRBJ2-2
V gene: TRBV7-9

CDR3 protein: CASRASGLADTGELFF
CDR3 DNA: TGTGCCAGCAGGGCCTCGGGGCTAGCGGACACCGGGGAGCTGTTTTTT
clone size: NA
D gene: TRBD2
J gene: TRBJ2-2
V gene: TRBV7-3

CDR3 protein: CASSLQRGAQETQYF
CDR3 DNA: TGTGCCAGCAGTTTACAGCGGGGGGCTCAAGAGACCCAGTACTTC
clone size: many
D gene: TRBD2
J gene: TRBJ2-5
V gene: TRBV12-3/TRBV12-4

CDR3 protein: CASSPRQGPDTQYF
CDR3 DNA: TGCGCCAGCAGCCCAAGACAGGGTCCAGATACGCAGTATTTT
clone size: many
D gene: TRBD1
J gene: TRBJ2-3
V gene: TRBV4-1